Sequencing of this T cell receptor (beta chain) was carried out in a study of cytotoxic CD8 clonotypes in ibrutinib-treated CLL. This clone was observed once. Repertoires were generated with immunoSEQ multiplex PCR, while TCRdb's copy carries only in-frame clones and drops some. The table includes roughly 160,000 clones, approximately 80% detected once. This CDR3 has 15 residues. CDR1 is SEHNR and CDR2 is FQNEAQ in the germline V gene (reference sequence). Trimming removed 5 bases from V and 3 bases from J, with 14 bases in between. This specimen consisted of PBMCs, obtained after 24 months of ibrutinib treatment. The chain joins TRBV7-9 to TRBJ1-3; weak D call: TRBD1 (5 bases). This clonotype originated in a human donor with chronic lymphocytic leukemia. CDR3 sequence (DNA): TGTGCCAGCAGCCCGCCCGGGGGGAATGGAAACACCATATATTTT. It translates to CASSPPGGNGNTIYF. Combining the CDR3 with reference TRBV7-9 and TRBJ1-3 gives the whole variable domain DTGVSQNPRHKITKRGQNVTFRCDPISEHNRLYWYRQTLGQGPEFLTYFQNEAQLEKSRLLSDRFSAERPKGSFSTLEIQRTEQGDSAMYLCASSPPGGNGNTIYFGEGSWLTVV.